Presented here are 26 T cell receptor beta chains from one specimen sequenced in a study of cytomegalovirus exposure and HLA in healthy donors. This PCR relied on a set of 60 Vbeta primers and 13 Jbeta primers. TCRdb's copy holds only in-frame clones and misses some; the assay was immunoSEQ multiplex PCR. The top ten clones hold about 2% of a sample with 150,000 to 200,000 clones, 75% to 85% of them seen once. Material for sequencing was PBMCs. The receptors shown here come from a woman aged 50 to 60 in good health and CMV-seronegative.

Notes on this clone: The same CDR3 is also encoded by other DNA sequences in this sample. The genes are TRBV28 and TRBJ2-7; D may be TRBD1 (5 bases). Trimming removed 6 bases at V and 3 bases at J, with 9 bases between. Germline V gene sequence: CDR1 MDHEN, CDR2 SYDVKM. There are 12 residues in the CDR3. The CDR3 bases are TGTGCCAGCAGACCAGACAGCTACGAGCAGTACTTC. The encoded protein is CASRPDSYEQYF.

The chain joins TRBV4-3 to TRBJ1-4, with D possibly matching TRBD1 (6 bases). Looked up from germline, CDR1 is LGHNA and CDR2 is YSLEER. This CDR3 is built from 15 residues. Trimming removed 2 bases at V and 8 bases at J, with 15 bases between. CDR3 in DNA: TGCGCCAGCAGCCAAAGTAGCGGGGGGCGCGAAAAACTGTTTTTT. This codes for CASSQSSGGREKLFF.

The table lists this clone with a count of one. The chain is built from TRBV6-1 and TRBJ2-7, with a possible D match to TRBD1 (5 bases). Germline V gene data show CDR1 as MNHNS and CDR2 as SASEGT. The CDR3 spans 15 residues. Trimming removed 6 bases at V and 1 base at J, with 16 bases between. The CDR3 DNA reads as TGTGCCAGCAGAGAACGACAGTACCCTTCCTACGAGCAGTACTTC. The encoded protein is CASRERQYPSYEQYF.

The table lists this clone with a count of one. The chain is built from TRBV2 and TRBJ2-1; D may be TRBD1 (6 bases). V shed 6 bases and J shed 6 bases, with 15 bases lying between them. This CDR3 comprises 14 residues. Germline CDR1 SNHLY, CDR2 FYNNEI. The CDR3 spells CASRSGDLGNEQFF. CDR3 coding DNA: TGTGCCAGCAGATCAGGGGATCTTGGCAATGAGCAGTTCTTC.

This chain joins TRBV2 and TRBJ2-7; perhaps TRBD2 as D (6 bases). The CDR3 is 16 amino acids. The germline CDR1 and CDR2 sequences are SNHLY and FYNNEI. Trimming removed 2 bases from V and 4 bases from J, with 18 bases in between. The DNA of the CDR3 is TGTGCCAGCAGTGAACCCCTCGGGGGAATCCCTTACGAGCAGTACTTC. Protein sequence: CASSEPLGGIPYEQYF.

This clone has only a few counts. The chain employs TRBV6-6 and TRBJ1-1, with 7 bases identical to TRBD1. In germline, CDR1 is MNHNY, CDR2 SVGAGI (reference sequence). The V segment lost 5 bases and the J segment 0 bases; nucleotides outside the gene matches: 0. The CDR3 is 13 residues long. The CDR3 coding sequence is TGTGCCAGCAGTGACAGGGTGAACACTGAAGCTTTCTTT. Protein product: CASSDRVNTEAFF.

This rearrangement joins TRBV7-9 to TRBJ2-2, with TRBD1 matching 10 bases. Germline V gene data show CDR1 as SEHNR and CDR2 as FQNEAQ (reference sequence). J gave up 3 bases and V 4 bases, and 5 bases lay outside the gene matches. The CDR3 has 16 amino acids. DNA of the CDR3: TGTGCCAGCAGCTCAGACAGGGGGCTACACACCGGGGAGCTGTTTTTT. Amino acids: CASSSDRGLHTGELFF.

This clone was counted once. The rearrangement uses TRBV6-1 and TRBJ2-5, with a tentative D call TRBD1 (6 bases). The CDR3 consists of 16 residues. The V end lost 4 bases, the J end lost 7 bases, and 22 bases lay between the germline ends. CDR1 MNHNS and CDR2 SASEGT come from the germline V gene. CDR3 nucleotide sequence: TGTGCCAGCAGTGCCGAAGTGGGACAAAGTGGATTGACCCAGTACTTC. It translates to CASSAEVGQSGLTQYF.

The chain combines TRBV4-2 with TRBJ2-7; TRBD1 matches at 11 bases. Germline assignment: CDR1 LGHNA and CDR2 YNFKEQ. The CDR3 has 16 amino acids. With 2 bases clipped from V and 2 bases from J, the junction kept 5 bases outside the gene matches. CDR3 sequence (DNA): TGTGCCAGCAGCCAACCGGGACAGGGGGGTCCCTACGAGCAGTACTTC. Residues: CASSQPGQGGPYEQYF.

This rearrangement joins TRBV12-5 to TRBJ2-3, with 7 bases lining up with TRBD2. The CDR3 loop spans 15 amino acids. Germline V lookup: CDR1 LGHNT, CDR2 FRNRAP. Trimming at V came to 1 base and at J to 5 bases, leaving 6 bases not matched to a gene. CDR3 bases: TGTGCTAGTGGTTTGGGGACTAGGATGCGAGATACGCAGTATTTT. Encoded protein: CASGLGTRMRDTQYF.

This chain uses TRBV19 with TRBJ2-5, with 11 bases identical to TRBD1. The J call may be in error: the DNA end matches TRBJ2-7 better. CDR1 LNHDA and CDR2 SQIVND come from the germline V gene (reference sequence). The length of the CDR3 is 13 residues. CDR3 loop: CASSRTGGHEQYF. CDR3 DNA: TGTGCCAGTAGTCGGACAGGGGGCCACGAGCAGTACTTC.

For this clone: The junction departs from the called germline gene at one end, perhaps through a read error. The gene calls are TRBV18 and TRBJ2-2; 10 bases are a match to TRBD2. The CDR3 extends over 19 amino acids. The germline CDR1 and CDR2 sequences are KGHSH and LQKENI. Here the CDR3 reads CAGSPPGLAVTENTGELFF. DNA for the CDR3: TGTGCCGGCTCACCACCCGGACTAGCGGTCACGGAGAACACCGGGGAGCTGTTTTTT.

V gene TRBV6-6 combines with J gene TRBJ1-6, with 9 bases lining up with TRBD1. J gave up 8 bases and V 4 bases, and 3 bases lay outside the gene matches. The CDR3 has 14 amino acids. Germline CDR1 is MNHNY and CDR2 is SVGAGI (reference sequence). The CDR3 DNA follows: TGTGCCAGCAGTTCTACAGGGGGCGATTCACCCCTCCACTTT. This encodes CASSSTGGDSPLHF.

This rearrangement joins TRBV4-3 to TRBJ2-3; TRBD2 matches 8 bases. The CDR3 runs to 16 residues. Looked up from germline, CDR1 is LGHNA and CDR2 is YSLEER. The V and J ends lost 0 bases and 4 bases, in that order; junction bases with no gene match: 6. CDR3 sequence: CASSQDGGTRADTQYF. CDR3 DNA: TGCGCCAGCAGCCAAGACGGGGGGACTAGAGCAGATACGCAGTATTTT.

The CDR3 nucleotides read TGTGCCAGTAGTCCCTCCGGGACAGGGCGAGGGGGGCAGTTCTTC. Its protein product is CASSPSGTGRGGQFF. This chain connects TRBV19 to TRBJ2-1, with TRBD1 identical over 9 bases. The germline gives CDR1 LNHDA, CDR2 SQIVND (reference sequence). The CDR3 extends over 15 amino acids. The ends lost 5 bases at V and 12 bases at J; junction bases unmatched: 14.

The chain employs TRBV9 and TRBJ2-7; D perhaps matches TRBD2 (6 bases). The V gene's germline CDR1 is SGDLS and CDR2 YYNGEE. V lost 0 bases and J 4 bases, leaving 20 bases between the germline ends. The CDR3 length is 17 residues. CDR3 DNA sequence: TGTGCCAGCAGCGTAGGCCCAACCGGGAGCCCAGGGTACGAGCAGTACTTC. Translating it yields CASSVGPTGSPGYEQYF.

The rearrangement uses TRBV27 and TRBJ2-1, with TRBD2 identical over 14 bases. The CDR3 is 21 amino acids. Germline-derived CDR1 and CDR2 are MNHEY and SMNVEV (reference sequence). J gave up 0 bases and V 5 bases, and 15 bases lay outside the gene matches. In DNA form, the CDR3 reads TGTGCCAGCAGTCCGGTGGGACTAGCGGGAGTACTTATAGGCTCCTACAATGAGCAGTTCTTC. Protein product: CASSPVGLAGVLIGSYNEQFF.

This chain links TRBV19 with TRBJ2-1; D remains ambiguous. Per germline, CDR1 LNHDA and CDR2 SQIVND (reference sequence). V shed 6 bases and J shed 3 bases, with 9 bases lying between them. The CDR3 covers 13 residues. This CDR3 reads CASSWAIYNEQFF. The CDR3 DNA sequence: TGTGCCAGTAGCTGGGCGATCTACAATGAGCAGTTCTTC.

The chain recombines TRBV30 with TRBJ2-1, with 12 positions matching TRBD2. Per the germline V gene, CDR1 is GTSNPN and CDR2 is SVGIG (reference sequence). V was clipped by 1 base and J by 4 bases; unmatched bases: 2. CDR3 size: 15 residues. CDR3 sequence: CAWSAGTSGYNEQFF. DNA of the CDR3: TGTGCCTGGAGTGCCGGGACTAGCGGGTACAATGAGCAGTTCTTC.

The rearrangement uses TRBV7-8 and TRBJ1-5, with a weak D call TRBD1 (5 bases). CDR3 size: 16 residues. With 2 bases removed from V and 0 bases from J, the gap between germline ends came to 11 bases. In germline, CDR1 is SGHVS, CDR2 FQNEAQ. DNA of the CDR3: TGTGCCAGCAGCTTATTAGGGGTAAATAGCAATCAGCCCCAGCATTTT. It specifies CASSLLGVNSNQPQHF. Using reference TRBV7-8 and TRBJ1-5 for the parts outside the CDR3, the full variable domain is GAGVSQSPRYKVAKRGQDVALRCDPISGHVSLFWYQQALGQGPEFLTYFQNEAQLDKSGLPSDRFFAERPEGSVSTLKIQRTQQEDSAVYLCASSLLGVNSNQPQHFGDGTRLSIL.

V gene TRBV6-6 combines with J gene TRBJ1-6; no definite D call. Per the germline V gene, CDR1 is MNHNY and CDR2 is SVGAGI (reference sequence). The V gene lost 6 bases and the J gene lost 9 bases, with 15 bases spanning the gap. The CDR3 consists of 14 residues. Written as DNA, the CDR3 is TGTGCCAGCAGCCCGATGGTGGCCGCTTCACCCCTCCACTTT. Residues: CASSPMVAASPLHF.

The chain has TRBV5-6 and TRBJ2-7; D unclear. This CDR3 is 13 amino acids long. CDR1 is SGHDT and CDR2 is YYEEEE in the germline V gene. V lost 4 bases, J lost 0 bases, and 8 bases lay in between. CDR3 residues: CASSLYSSYEQYF. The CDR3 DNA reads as TGTGCCAGCAGCCTCTATAGCTCCTACGAGCAGTACTTC.

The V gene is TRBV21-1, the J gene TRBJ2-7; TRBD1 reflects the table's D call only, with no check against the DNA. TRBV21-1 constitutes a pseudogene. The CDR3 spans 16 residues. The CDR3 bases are TGTGCCAGCAGCAAAGGGTGGGGGACAGCTTATTACGAGCAGTACTTC. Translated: CASSKGWGTAYYEQYF.

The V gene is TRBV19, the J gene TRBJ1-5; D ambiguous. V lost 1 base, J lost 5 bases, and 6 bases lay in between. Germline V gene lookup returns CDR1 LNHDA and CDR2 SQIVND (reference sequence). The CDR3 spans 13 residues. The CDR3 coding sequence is TGTGCCAGTAGTATAGTGGCAGATCAGCCCCAGCATTTT. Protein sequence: CASSIVADQPQHF.

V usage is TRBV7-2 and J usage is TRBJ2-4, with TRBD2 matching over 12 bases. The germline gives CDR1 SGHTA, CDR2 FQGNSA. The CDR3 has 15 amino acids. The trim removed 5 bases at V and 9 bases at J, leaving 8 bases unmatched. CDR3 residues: CASSTRTSGVGIQYF. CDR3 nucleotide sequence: TGTGCCAGCAGCACCCGGACTAGCGGGGTTGGCATTCAGTACTTC.

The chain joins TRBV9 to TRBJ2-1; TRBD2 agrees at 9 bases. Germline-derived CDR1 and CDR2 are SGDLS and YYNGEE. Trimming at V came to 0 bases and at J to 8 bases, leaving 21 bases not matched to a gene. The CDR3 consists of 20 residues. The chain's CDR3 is CASSVGAFRASGNDRDEQFF. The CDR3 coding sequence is TGTGCCAGCAGCGTAGGGGCTTTCAGGGCTAGCGGGAACGACAGGGATGAGCAGTTCTTC.